The source of this T cell receptor (beta chain) is a study of T cell responses to AZD1222 COVID-19 vaccine. This CDR3 is built from 15 residues. V gave up 5 bases and J gave up 4 bases; unmatched junction bases: 4. Germline CDR1 SGHDT, CDR2 YYEEEE. Only in-frame clones appear in the TCRdb table, and some are missing; sequencing was by immunoSEQ multiplex PCR. The sample lists 100,000 to 150,000 clones, around 87% occurring once. Source: peripheral blood, taken on day 0 of AZD1222 vaccination. The receptor comes from an adult in good health. V is TRBV5-6 and J is TRBJ2-1, with 12 nucleotides matching TRBD2. The CDR3 DNA sequence: TGTGCCAGCAGAAACGGACTAGCGGGGTACAATGAGCAGTTCTTC. It specifies CASRNGLAGYNEQFF. The whole variable domain, filled in from reference TRBV5-6 and TRBJ2-1, reads DAGVTQSPTHLIKTRGQQVTLRCSPKSGHDTVSWYQQALGQGPQFIFQYYEEEERQRGNFPDRFSGHQFPNYSSELNVNALLLGDSALYLCASRNGLAGYNEQFFGPGTRLTVL.